Listed here are 27 T cell receptor beta chains from one sample, sequenced in a study of blood T cell repertoires in COVID-19. Here immunoSEQ multiplex PCR was the method, and the copy in TCRdb shows in-frame clones only, minus some. The sample includes some 390,000 clones, nearly 90% of them seen just once. Sequencing used PBMCs or T cells enriched from blood (not recorded which). Source of these receptors: a woman between 25 and 40 years old who had recovered from COVID-19.

This rearrangement joins TRBV28 to TRBJ2-7; TRBD1 aligns across 12 bases. V was pared by 7 bases and J by 3 bases, with 22 bases of the junction left unmatched. This CDR3 has 20 residues. CDR1 is MDHEN, CDR2 SYDVKM, per germline. CDR3 region: CASTRLRFFGTGGVYYEQYF. The DNA for the CDR3 is TGTGCCAGCACTCGCTTGAGGTTTTTCGGGACAGGGGGCGTATACTACGAGCAGTACTTC. The full variable domain, with the rest looked up from reference TRBV28 and TRBJ2-7, is DVKVTQSSRYLVKRTGEKVFLECVQDMDHENMFWYRQDPGLGLRLIYFSYDVKMKEKGDIPEGYSVSREKKERFSLILESASTNQTSMYLCASTRLRFFGTGGVYYEQYFGPGTRLTVT.

This sequence joins TRBV28 and TRBJ1-2; D is ambiguous. The CDR3 runs to 17 residues. Germline V gene lookup returns CDR1 MDHEN and CDR2 SYDVKM. V lost 4 bases and J lost 4, with 22 bases in between. CDR3 protein: CASSSSDMDGRSYGYTF. The DNA for the CDR3 is TGTGCCAGCAGTTCATCCGACATGGATGGGCGTAGCTATGGCTACACCTTC.

This chain uses TRBV5-1 with TRBJ2-2; no clear D gene. In germline, CDR1 is SGHRS, CDR2 YFSETQ. V was cut by 0 bases and J by 1 base, with 7 bases left in between. The length of the CDR3 is 15 residues. CDR3 in DNA: TGCGCCAGCAGCTTGGCCGTCAGGAACACCGGGGAGCTGTTTTTT. Its protein is CASSLAVRNTGELFF.

This chain joins TRBV7-8 and TRBJ1-2; D uncertain. This CDR3 is 14 amino acids long. In germline, CDR1 is SGHVS, CDR2 FQNEAQ. V lost 5 bases, J lost 8 bases, and 18 bases lay in between. For the CDR3, the DNA is TGTGCCAGCAGCCCCCGGCTAGAGGATTACGGCTACACCTTC. Its translation: CASSPRLEDYGYTF.

The V gene is TRBV30, the J gene TRBJ1-2, with D uncertain. CDR1 is GTSNPN and CDR2 is SVGIG in the germline V gene (reference sequence). V lost 2 bases and J 3 bases, leaving 22 bases between the germline ends. CDR3 length: 17 residues. The CDR3 loop reads CAWSFPPLVSPYYGYTF. The CDR3 DNA reads TGTGCCTGGAGTTTCCCGCCCCTAGTTAGCCCATACTATGGCTACACCTTC.

Comments on this clone: The same CDR3 can be traced to other DNA sequences in this sample. V usage is TRBV5-1 and J usage is TRBJ2-7, with 9 positions matching TRBD1. The length of the CDR3 is 13 residues. V was pared by 4 bases and J by 7 bases, with 6 bases of the junction left unmatched. From germline, CDR1 is SGHRS and CDR2 YFSETQ. CDR3 in DNA: TGCGCCAGCAGCCTGGACAGGGGCGGTGAGCAGTACTTC. Encoded protein: CASSLDRGGEQYF.

This chain links TRBV10-3 with TRBJ2-3; 12 bases agree with TRBD2. J gave up 4 bases and V 0 bases, and 8 bases lay outside the gene matches. The CDR3 is 18 amino acids. Per the germline V gene, CDR1 is ENHRY and CDR2 is SYGVKD. The CDR3 bases are TGTGCCATCAGTGAGTCACTAGCGGGAGGCCGAGGCGCAGATACGCAGTATTTT. Translation gives CAISESLAGGRGADTQYF.

The chain joins TRBV25-1 to TRBJ1-5; 9 bases line up with TRBD1. Trimming cost V 3 bases and J 8 bases; bases outside gene matches: 11. CDR3 size: 16 residues. Germline V gives CDR1 MGHDK, CDR2 SYGVNS. CDR3 residues: CASSDSTGQGIKPQHF. CDR3 bases: TGTGCCAGCAGTGACTCAACTGGACAGGGGATTAAGCCCCAGCATTTT.

CDR3 amino acids: CAWSGTYEQYF. The CDR3, as DNA: TGTGCCTGGAGCGGGACCTACGAGCAGTACTTC. V and J are TRBV30 and TRBJ2-7; TRBD2 might be the D (5 bases). The CDR3 totals 11 residues. With 3 bases removed from V and 2 bases from J, the gap between germline ends came to 5 bases. Germline loops: CDR1 GTSNPN, CDR2 SVGIG (reference sequence).

The V call is TRBV15, the J call TRBJ1-5, with D hard to call. Germline CDR1 and CDR2: LNHNV and YYDKDF (reference sequence). This CDR3 is 14 amino acids long. Trimming removed 2 bases at V and 7 bases at J, with 12 bases between. The CDR3 coding sequence is TGTGCCACCAGCAGATCTCAGTTTTCGCAGCCCCAGCATTTT. Amino acid sequence: CATSRSQFSQPQHF.

This sequence joins TRBV5-1 and TRBJ1-1; TRBD1 is a possible D gene (5 bases). Germline V gene lookup returns CDR1 SGHRS and CDR2 YFSETQ. The germline V and J ends were trimmed by 0 bases and 3 bases, with 15 bases remaining between them. The CDR3 is made up of 16 amino acids. CDR3 bases: TGCGCCAGCAGCTTGGCCCGGGGGGTGGCCGACACTGAAGCTTTCTTT. Protein sequence: CASSLARGVADTEAFF.

This chain connects TRBV19 to TRBJ1-2, with 8 nucleotides matching TRBD1. The trim removed 5 bases at V and 6 bases at J, leaving 8 bases unmatched. Germline CDR1 and CDR2: LNHDA and SQIVND (reference sequence). The CDR3 has 14 residues. The CDR3 bases are TGTGCCAGTAGTGCCCGACAGGGGTATGATGGCTACACCTTC. Translated, it gives CASSARQGYDGYTF.

This clone is a singleton in its sample. V is TRBV9 and J is TRBJ2-2; 10 bases fit TRBD1. V lost 0 bases to trimming and J lost 6 bases; unmatched junction nucleotides: 2. Germline assignment: CDR1 SGDLS and CDR2 YYNGEE. This CDR3 contains 15 residues. This CDR3 is CASSVEGQGPGELFF. The CDR3 DNA reads as TGTGCCAGCAGCGTAGAGGGACAGGGGCCCGGGGAGCTGTTTTTT.

The J gene is TRBJ2-2, the V gene TRBV7-8, with 10 bases matching TRBD2. With V trimmed by 2 bases and J by 7 bases, 4 bases remained unmatched. This CDR3 is 15 amino acids long. Germline V gene data show CDR1 as SGHVS and CDR2 as FQNEAQ. CDR3 in amino acids: CASSLSLAGVGELFF. As DNA, the CDR3 is TGTGCCAGCAGCTTATCGCTAGCGGGAGTCGGGGAGCTGTTTTTT.

V is TRBV29-1 and J is TRBJ1-4; TRBD1 might be the D (5 bases). The V end was cut by 7 bases, the J end by 5 bases, with 17 bases between. The germline V gene has CDR1 SQVTM and CDR2 ANQGSEA. The CDR3 runs 14 residues. The CDR3 loop is CSAKGGGLNEKLFF. CDR3 in DNA: TGCAGCGCTAAGGGCGGGGGACTCAATGAAAAACTGTTTTTT.

The V and J genes are TRBV13 and TRBJ2-2, with D unresolved. The CDR3 contains 15 residues. Trimming cost V 2 bases and J 1 base, with 8 bases left between them. Germline CDR1 PRHDT, CDR2 FYEKMQ (reference sequence). The CDR3 is CASSLSEWNTGELFF. CDR3 nucleotide sequence: TGTGCCAGCAGCTTATCGGAGTGGAACACCGGGGAGCTGTTTTTT.

This chain links TRBV6-5 with TRBJ2-7, with TRBD1 as a possible D gene (5 bases). Germline assignment: CDR1 MNHEY and CDR2 SVGAGI. Trimming removed 5 bases from V and 4 bases from J, with 12 bases in between. The CDR3 totals 13 residues. CDR3 residues: CASSQGVGYEQYF. The DNA for the CDR3 is TGTGCCAGCAGTCAGGGCGTCGGGTACGAGCAGTACTTC.

J is TRBJ2-1 and V is TRBV2, with 10 bases that match TRBD2. V gave up 7 bases and J gave up 6 bases; unmatched junction bases: 9. CDR1 is SNHLY, CDR2 FYNNEI, per germline. The CDR3 extends over 15 amino acids. CDR3 sequence (DNA): TGTGCCAGCACTAACCTAGCGGGAGTAGGCAATGAGCAGTTCTTC. Its protein product is CASTNLAGVGNEQFF.

This clone was seen only once. The chain combines TRBV7-3 with TRBJ2-1; the match to TRBD2 covers 11 bases. The germline V gene has CDR1 SGHTA and CDR2 FQGTGA. This CDR3 has 16 residues. V lost 4 bases to trimming and J lost 2 bases; unmatched junction nucleotides: 4. CDR3 nucleotide sequence: TGTGCCAGCAGCTCGAATAGCGGGGGGGCCTACAATGAGCAGTTCTTC. Protein product: CASSSNSGGAYNEQFF.

The chain employs TRBV20-1 and TRBJ1-1; D may be TRBD1 (5 bases). CDR3 length: 10 residues. Trimming left V 3 bases short and J 7 bases short, with 6 bases between. Germline V lookup: CDR1 DFQATT, CDR2 SNEGSKA (reference sequence). DNA of the CDR3: TGCAGTGCTAGTAGGGGTGAAGCTTTCTTT. This gives the protein CSASRGEAFF.

The rearrangement links TRBV27 to TRBJ2-7, with D perhaps TRBD1 (5 bases). CDR3 size: 13 residues. Trimming pared 3 bases from V and 1 base from J, leaving 7 bases between. Per germline, CDR1 MNHEY and CDR2 SMNVEV (reference sequence). Here the CDR3 reads CASSFAGSYEQYF. CDR3 DNA: TGTGCCAGCAGTTTCGCAGGGTCCTACGAGCAGTACTTC.

The J gene is TRBJ2-2, the V gene TRBV5-1; TRBD2 is a possible D gene (6 bases). Germline V gene lookup returns CDR1 SGHRS and CDR2 YFSETQ. The V end was cut by 1 base, the J end by 5 bases, with 6 bases between. The CDR3 spans 13 residues. CDR3 residues: CASSLRETGELFF. The CDR3 DNA reads as TGCGCCAGCAGCTTGCGGGAGACCGGGGAGCTGTTTTTT.

This clone was picked up one time. The chain joins TRBV19 to TRBJ2-5, with a weak D call TRBD2 (6 bases). V lost 5 bases and J lost 2, with 18 bases in between. The CDR3 sequence is 16 residues long. Per germline, CDR1 LNHDA and CDR2 SQIVND (reference sequence). The CDR3 DNA reads TGTGCCAGTAGTCCCTTGGGACTGGGAAAACAAGAGACCCAGTACTTC. Translation: CASSPLGLGKQETQYF.

The rearrangement uses TRBV9 and TRBJ1-3; D is uncertain. Germline V gives CDR1 SGDLS, CDR2 YYNGEE. CDR3 size: 17 residues. Trimming took off 0 bases at V and 0 bases at J, with 13 bases between the two ends. CDR3 protein: CASSVAHSPPSGNTIYF. In nucleotides, the CDR3 is TGTGCCAGCAGCGTAGCCCACAGCCCCCCCTCTGGAAACACCATATATTTT.

The V and J genes are TRBV7-2 and TRBJ2-3, with TRBD1 identical over 8 bases. The length of the CDR3 is 19 residues. V lost 0 bases to trimming and J lost 6 bases; unmatched junction nucleotides: 17. Germline CDR1 and CDR2: SGHTA and FQGNSA. The CDR3 DNA is TGTGCCAGCAGCTTAGCCAGACCCGGACAGGGCGTAGATAGGGATACGCAGTATTTT. Amino acid sequence: CASSLARPGQGVDRDTQYF.

The chain has TRBV14 and TRBJ1-2, with a tentative D call TRBD1 (5 bases). CDR1 and CDR2 (germline): SGHDN, FVKESK. V was clipped by 1 base and J by 8 bases, with 14 bases between them. This CDR3 has 14 residues. CDR3 nucleotide sequence: TGTGCCAGCAGCCAAGCGACAGTCTTCCAAGGCTACACCTTC. Amino acids: CASSQATVFQGYTF.

The rearrangement links TRBV27 to TRBJ2-5, with TRBD1 identical over 7 bases. With V trimmed by 1 base and J by 4 bases, 21 bases remained unmatched. The germline gives CDR1 MNHEY, CDR2 SMNVEV (reference sequence). The CDR3 runs to 20 residues. The CDR3 coding sequence is TGTGCCAGCAGTTTATATCCCCCCGGGACAGCCAGAGCTGGTCTAGAGACCCAGTACTTC. This sequence encodes CASSLYPPGTARAGLETQYF.